Each of the 5 T cell receptor beta chains below was sequenced from the same sample in a study of T cell responses to AZD1222 COVID-19 vaccine (dated by TCRdb to the early 2020s). Per the publication, the time point label means: baseline before first vaccination. The library was obtained by the immunoSEQ multiplex PCR assay. The table comes from immuneACCESS by way of TCRdb, which keeps in-frame sequences with V and J called. Part of the clones is missing from these tables; in studies checked, under half for an unresolved V gene and the rest for unknown reasons. The sample data list 100,000 to 150,000 clones, and roughly 86% of these were observed just once. Under 11% of the sample rests with the top ten. Sequenced here: peripheral blood, sampled on day 0 of AZD1222 vaccination. The receptors were sampled from an adult in good health.

This rearrangement joins TRBV4-2 to TRBJ2-6; no clear D. Trimming stripped 0 bases from V and 2 bases from J, with 5 bases between. CDR1 and CDR2 from the germline V gene are LGHNA and YNFKEQ. This CDR3 is built from 15 residues. The CDR3 loop reads CASSQDTAGANVLTF. The CDR3 nucleotides are TGTGCCAGCAGCCAAGATACAGCTGGGGCCAACGTCCTGACTTTC.

The V call is TRBV6-6, the J call TRBJ1-2; 8 positions agree with TRBD1. Trimming cost V 8 bases and J 4 bases; bases outside gene matches: 9. The CDR3 is made up of 14 amino acids. Germline V lookup: CDR1 MNHNY, CDR2 SVGAGI (reference sequence). This CDR3 reads CASVAGQGTYGYTF. In DNA, the CDR3 is TGTGCCAGCGTAGCCGGACAGGGAACCTATGGCTACACCTTC.

This sequence joins TRBV27 and TRBJ2-7, with a possible D match to TRBD2 (6 bases). CDR3 length equals 13 residues. Germline values: CDR1 MNHEY, CDR2 SMNVEV (reference sequence). The germline V and J ends were trimmed by 6 bases and 5 bases, with 14 bases remaining between them. The CDR3 here is CASSRGFSNEQYF. For the CDR3, the DNA is TGTGCCAGCAGCCGGGGGTTTTCGAACGAGCAGTACTTC.

This clone was counted between two and nine times. The chain couples TRBV30 to TRBJ2-2; D possibly uses TRBD1 or TRBD2 (6 bases each). CDR1 is GTSNPN, CDR2 SVGIG, per germline (reference sequence). The CDR3 runs to 15 residues. V shed 3 bases and J shed 5 bases, with 16 bases lying between them. CDR3 nucleotide sequence: TGTGCCTGGAGCTTAGGGGGGAGTGAGACCGGGGAGCTGTTTTTT. Protein sequence: CAWSLGGSETGELFF.

This chain links TRBV10-1 with TRBJ2-3, with D hard to call. The CDR3 is 13 amino acids. The germline V and J ends were trimmed by 7 bases and 6 bases, with 14 bases remaining between them. Germline V gene data show CDR1 as WNHNN and CDR2 as SYGVQD (reference sequence). CDR3 DNA: TGCGCCAGCAATCGGGCCCCAGCGGATACGCAGTATTTT. Translation gives CASNRAPADTQYF.